The rows below give T cell receptor beta chains drawn from one sample of a study of control samples from healthy donors and cancer patients. Data came from immunoSEQ multiplex PCR; TCRdb stores just in-frame clones and leaves some out. The sample holds 90,000 to 150,000 clones, about 86% seen once. Source material: blood. All receptors come from a man aged 25 to 40 in good health. CDR3s include the opening cysteine and the closing phenylalanine or tryptophan. The D gene is left open where the match is weak. Rows may omit the clone size; those that give it use once, few, many or a size class.

TRBV18	TRBJ2-3	medium-sized	-	TGTGCCAGCTCACCATTAAGGGAAGATACGCAGTATTTT	CASSPLREDTQYF
TRBV5-4	TRBJ1-1	once	-	TGTGCCAGCAGCCTGCAGGGGAACACTGAAGCTTTCTTT	CASSLQGNTEAFF
TRBV18	TRBJ1-5	-	-	TGTGCCAGCTCGTGGGACTCCTTGCGGAACAATCAGCCCCAGCATTTT	CASSWDSLRNNQPQHF
TRBV3-1/TRBV3-2	TRBJ2-3	once	TRBD2	TGTGCCAGCAGCCAAGATGGGACTAGCGCGGATACGCAGTATTTT	CASSQDGTSADTQYF
TRBV5-6	TRBJ2-4	-	-	TGTGCCAGCAGCTTGTTTGGGGAGAACATTCAGTACTTC	CASSLFGENIQYF
TRBV29-1	TRBJ2-5	-	-	TGCAGCCTACGGAGCGGCCAAGAGACCCAGTACTTC	CSLRSGQETQYF
TRBV6-1	TRBJ2-1	-	-	TGTGCCAGCAGTGAATTAGGGCAGGGTCTGTCTGAGCAGTTCTTC	CASSELGQGLSEQFF
TRBV6-6	TRBJ1-1	-	-	TGTGCCAGCAGTTCCTGGCAACAGTCAATAGCTGAAGCTTTCTTT	CASSSWQQSIAEAFF
TRBV27	TRBJ2-5	-	-	TGTGCCAGCAGGGGATCTGGAATGGAGACCCAGTACTTC	CASRGSGMETQYF
TRBV6-6	TRBJ1-2	-	-	TGTGCCAGCAGTTACGACGGTGGCCAACTTGACTATGGCTACACCTTC	CASSYDGGQLDYGYTF
TRBV6-5	TRBJ1-4	medium-sized	TRBD1	TGTGCCAGCAGTTACTCGACAGGGCAGCATGAAAAACTGTTTTTT	CASSYSTGQHEKLFF
TRBV5-6	TRBJ2-7	-	-	TGTGCCAGCAGCTTGGTGGGTAGCATCGAGCAGTACTTC	CASSLVGSIEQYF
TRBV5-1	TRBJ1-2	once	TRBD1	TGCGCCAGCAGCGGGACAGTTTCTAACTATGGCTACACCTTC	CASSGTVSNYGYTF
TRBV29-1	TRBJ2-3	-	-	TGCAGCGTTGCGGAGGAAGATACGCAGTATTTT	CSVAEEDTQYF
TRBV5-1	TRBJ2-1	-	TRBD1	TGCGCCAGCAGCCCCCCCCAGGGGGCGTTTAATGAGCAGTTCTTC	CASSPPQGAFNEQFF
TRBV14	TRBJ1-1	-	-	TGTGCCAGCAGCCAAGATCATAGGGGGGGGAGAACTGAAGCTTTCTTT	CASSQDHRGGRTEAFF
TRBV19	TRBJ1-6	-	-	TGTGCCAGTCAAAGCACAATTTATAATTCACCCCTCCACTTT	CASQSTIYNSPLHF
TRBV10-3	TRBJ2-7	once	TRBD1	TGTGCCATCAGTCTCGGGACAGGGGGCTACGAGCAGTACTTC	CAISLGTGGYEQYF
TRBV6-6	TRBJ2-7	few	TRBD1	TGTGCCAGCAGCAAGACAGGGGTTGGCTACGAGCAGTACTTC	CASSKTGVGYEQYF
TRBV27	TRBJ1-1	-	TRBD1	TGTGCCAGCAAACGGGACAGTTACACTGAAGCTTTCTTT	CASKRDSYTEAFF
TRBV5-8	TRBJ2-6	-	-	TGTGCCAGCAGCTCCCAAGGGTCTGGGGCCAACGTCCTGACTTTC	CASSSQGSGANVLTF
TRBV27	TRBJ1-1	-	-	TGTGCCAGCAGTTTAGGGCAGGGCTACGTGAGTGAAGCTTTCTTT	CASSLGQGYVSEAFF
TRBV15	TRBJ1-5	-	TRBD1	TGTGCCACCAGCAGAGATATACAGGGGATGGGTCAGCCCCAGCATTTT	CATSRDIQGMGQPQHF
TRBV20-1	TRBJ1-1	-	-	TGCAGTGCGACAGCCAACTATGAAGCTTTCTTT	CSATANYEAFF
TRBV30	TRBJ1-5	-	-	TGTGCCTGGAGTGTACTCCGGGGGATACAGCCCCAGCATTTT	CAWSVLRGIQPQHF
TRBV11-2	TRBJ2-3	-	-	TGTGCCAGCAGCTTAGATGGGCTGACTAGCACAGATACGCAGTATTTT	CASSLDGLTSTDTQYF
TRBV13	TRBJ2-2	-	TRBD2	TGTGCCAGCAGCTTGGATGCGGGACTAGCGACCGGGGAGCTGTTTTTT	CASSLDAGLATGELFF
TRBV5-1	TRBJ2-1	once	-	TGCGCCAGCAGATACACAGGGAGAGACAATGAGCAGTTCTTC	CASRYTGRDNEQFF
TRBV27	TRBJ2-6	-	-	TGTGCCAGCAGCTCCTGGGGGACCCACTCTGGGGCCAACGTCCTGACTTTC	CASSSWGTHSGANVLTF
TRBV30	TRBJ2-1	-	TRBD1	TGTGCCTGGAGACGATCGGACAGGGGGCTCTTTGAGCAGTTCTTC	CAWRRSDRGLFEQFF
TRBV19	TRBJ2-1	-	TRBD2	TGTGCCAGTAGTATCCTTGCGGGGGGGATTGGCAGTGAGCAGTTCTTC	CASSILAGGIGSEQFF